This T cell receptor beta chain derives from a study of control samples from healthy donors and cancer patients. Germline V gene sequence: CDR1 MNHEY, CDR2 SVGAGI. V dropped 2 bases and J dropped 2 bases, with 12 bases sitting between them. This CDR3 comprises 15 residues. Clones were sequenced by immunoSEQ multiplex PCR, and TCRdb holds only the in-frame ones, with some missing. The sample lists about 76,000 clones; 89% were seen once. The V gene is TRBV6-5, the J gene TRBJ1-2; D is ambiguous. The TCR comes from a woman in her fifties or sixties with colorectal cancer. The sequencing sample was made of PBMCs. The CDR3 region is CASSYNWRMNYGYTF. For the CDR3, the DNA is TGTGCCAGCAGTTACAACTGGCGGATGAACTATGGCTACACCTTC.